The sequence of this T cell receptor beta chain was determined in a study of blood T cells in healthy people across ages. For the second PCR, which ran for roughly 7 to 11 cycles, a sample-barcoded 5' primer and a J-beta primer mix were used. Using its own MiXCR run on the 5' RACE reads, TCRdb lists one record per CDR3 protein. The top ten clones hold approximately 14% of a sample with 630,000 or so distinct CDR3 sequences, approximately 30% of them seen once. Germline CDR1 MNHEY, CDR2 SVGAGI. This CDR3 has 15 residues. Comments on this clonotype: This may come from a read error, since a much larger clone is one base off.

The TCR sequence derives from a woman older than 75 in good health. Sequencing was performed on blood. V usage is TRBV6-5 and J usage is TRBJ2-5; TRBD1 matches 10 bases. The assigned J gene may be wrong: the sequence end matches TRBJ2-7 better. Written as DNA, the CDR3 is TGTGCCAGCGGTCCCCGGGACAGGGGTTGGAACGAGCAGTACTTC. Translated: CASGPRDRGWNEQYF.